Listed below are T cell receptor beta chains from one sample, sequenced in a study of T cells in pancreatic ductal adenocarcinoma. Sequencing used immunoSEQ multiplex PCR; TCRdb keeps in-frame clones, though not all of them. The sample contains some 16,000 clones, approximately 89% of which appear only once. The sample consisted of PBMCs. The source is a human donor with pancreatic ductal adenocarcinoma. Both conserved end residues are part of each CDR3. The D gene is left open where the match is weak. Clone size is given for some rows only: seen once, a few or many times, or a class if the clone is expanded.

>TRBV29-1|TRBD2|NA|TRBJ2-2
CSVDVGGRVTGELFF
TGCAGCGTTGACGTCGGCGGGAGGGTCACCGGGGAGCTGTTTTTT
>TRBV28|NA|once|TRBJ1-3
CASSSRNSGNTIYF
TGTGCCAGCAGTTCAAGAAACTCTGGAAACACCATATATTTT
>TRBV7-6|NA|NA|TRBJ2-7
CASSPDLVGGNEQYF
TGTGCCAGCAGCCCGGACTTAGTAGGGGGGAACGAGCAGTACTTC
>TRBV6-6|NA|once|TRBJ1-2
CASRPPGQLDGYTF
TGTGCCAGCAGACCCCCCGGACAGTTGGATGGCTACACCTTC
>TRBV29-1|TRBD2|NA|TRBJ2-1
CSVEDWGRLAGDNEQFF
TGCAGCGTTGAAGATTGGGGACGACTAGCGGGAGACAATGAGCAGTTCTTC
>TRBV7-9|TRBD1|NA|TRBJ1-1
CASSLAGTGGAEAFF
TGTGCCAGCAGCTTAGCCGGGACAGGGGGCGCTGAAGCTTTCTTT
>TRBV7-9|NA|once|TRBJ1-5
CASSPPPGQPQHF
TGTGCCAGCAGCCCCCCCCCGGGTCAGCCCCAGCATTTT
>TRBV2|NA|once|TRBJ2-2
CASSRAATRPGELFF
TGTGCCAGCAGTCGGGCAGCTACACGGCCCGGGGAGCTGTTTTTT
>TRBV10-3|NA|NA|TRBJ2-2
CAIADTDSGELFF
TGTGCCATCGCGGACACAGATAGCGGGGAGCTGTTTTTT
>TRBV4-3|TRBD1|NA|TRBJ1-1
CASSQAPGQGVAFF
TGCGCCAGCAGCCAAGCGCCGGGACAGGGGGTAGCTTTCTTT
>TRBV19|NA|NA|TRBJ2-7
CASSMRQSYEQYF
TGTGCCAGTAGTATGAGACAGAGCTACGAGCAGTACTTC
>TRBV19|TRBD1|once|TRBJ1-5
CASSRIRDRGRDQPQHF
TGTGCCAGTAGTCGAATTCGGGACAGGGGGCGCGATCAGCCCCAGCATTTT
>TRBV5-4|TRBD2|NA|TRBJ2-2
CASSFRTSAGELFF
TGTGCCAGCAGCTTTCGGACTAGCGCAGGGGAGCTGTTTTTT
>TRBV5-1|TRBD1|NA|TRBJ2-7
CASSLARGRHEQYF
TGCGCCAGCAGCTTGGCCAGGGGGCGCCACGAGCAGTACTTC
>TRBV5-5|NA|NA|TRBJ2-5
CASSLAWGQETQYF
TGTGCCAGCAGCTTGGCATGGGGCCAAGAGACCCAGTACTTC
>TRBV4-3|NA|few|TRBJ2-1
CASSQGGAGTYPSSYNEQFF
TGCGCCAGCAGCCAAGGGGGGGCCGGAACCTACCCAAGCTCCTACAATGAGCAGTTCTTC
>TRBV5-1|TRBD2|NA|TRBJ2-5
CASSLRASGSGRLETQYF
TGCGCCAGCAGCTTGCGGGCTAGCGGGAGCGGACGTCTGGAGACCCAGTACTTC
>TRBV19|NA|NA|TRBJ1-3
CASTPRWGGSGNTIYF
TGTGCCAGTACCCCCCGGTGGGGCGGCTCTGGAAACACCATATATTTT
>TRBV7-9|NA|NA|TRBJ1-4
CASSLGGANEKLFF
TGTGCCAGCAGCTTAGGGGGTGCCAATGAAAAACTGTTTTTT
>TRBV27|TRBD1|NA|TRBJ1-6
CASSLTRTGGTNSPLHF
TGTGCCAGCAGTTTAACCCGGACAGGGGGCACAAACTCACCCCTCCACTTT
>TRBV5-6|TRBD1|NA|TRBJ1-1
CATGTGRSPEAFF
TGTGCTACTGGGACAGGGAGGTCCCCTGAAGCTTTCTTT
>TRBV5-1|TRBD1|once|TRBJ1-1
CASSQQGAHMNTEAFF
TGCGCCAGCAGCCAACAGGGGGCGCACATGAACACTGAAGCTTTCTTT
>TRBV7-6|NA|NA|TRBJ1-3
CASSHGDSASSGNTIYF
TGTGCCAGCAGTCATGGGGACTCCGCAAGCTCTGGAAACACCATATATTTT
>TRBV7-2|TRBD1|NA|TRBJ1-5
CASSQVGTGNQPQHF
TGTGCCAGCAGCCAAGTAGGGACAGGAAATCAGCCCCAGCATTTT
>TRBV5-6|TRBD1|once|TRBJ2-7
CASSLVGTGSVEQYF
TGTGCCAGCAGCTTGGTTGGGACAGGGTCGGTCGAGCAGTACTTC
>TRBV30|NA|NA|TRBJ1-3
CAWWVIGNTIYF
TGTGCCTGGTGGGTCATAGGAAACACCATATATTTT
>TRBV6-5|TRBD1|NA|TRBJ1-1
CASSLTGGAGTEAFF
TGTGCCAGCAGTTTGACAGGGGGCGCTGGCACTGAAGCTTTCTTT
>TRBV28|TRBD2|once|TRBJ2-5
CAINAGGRQETQYF
TGTGCCATCAATGCGGGGGGGCGCCAAGAGACCCAGTACTTC
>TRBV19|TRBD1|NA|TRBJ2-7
CASSKTTGTGRPYEQYF
TGTGCCAGTAGTAAAACCACCGGGACAGGGAGACCCTACGAGCAGTACTTC
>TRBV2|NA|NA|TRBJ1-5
CASSVEYSNQPQHF
TGTGCCAGCAGTGTTGAATATAGCAATCAGCCCCAGCATTTT
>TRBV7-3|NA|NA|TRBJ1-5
CASSLSASRRRICNQPQHF
TGTGCCAGCAGCTTATCAGCTAGTAGGAGGAGAATTTGCAATCAGCCCCAGCATTTT
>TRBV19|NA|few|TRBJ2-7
CASSSRDTSYEQYF
TGTGCCAGTTCTAGTAGGGACACCTCCTACGAGCAGTACTTC
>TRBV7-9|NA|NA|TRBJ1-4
CASSPGLGTNEKLFF
TGTGCCAGCAGCCCGGGACTCGGAACTAATGAAAAACTGTTTTTT
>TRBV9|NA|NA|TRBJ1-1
CASSVGTLGNTEAFF
TGTGCCAGCAGCGTAGGGACGTTGGGGAACACTGAAGCTTTCTTT
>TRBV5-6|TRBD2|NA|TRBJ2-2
CASSPAGGTPGELFF
TGTGCCAGCAGCCCCGCGGGGGGCACCCCCGGGGAGCTGTTTTTT